This T cell receptor beta chain was captured by sequencing in a study of blood T cell repertoires in COVID-19 (TCRdb year 2020). Concerning the study at large: Samples covering the acute and convalescent phases of COVID-19 were provided by collaborators in the United States, Italy and Spain. The samples were drawn from two sources: the first 160 participants of the ongoing ImmuneRACE study, and 1,200 or so subjects contributed by 6 global collaborators. Sample metadata almost always included a de-identified subject ID, COVID-19 status, age in years and sex. The repertoires were released in a freely available public database meant as a resource for research on the immune response to SARS-CoV-2. Where available, HLA class I and class II types were taken from metadata supplied by the sample provider and were not determined by assay-based typing. Deeply sampled blood TCRbeta repertoires from subjects exposed to, actively infected with, or recovered from COVID-19 were included in the dataset. The prospective study material was composed of cDNA or gDNA derived from T cells, B-cell-depleted T cells, or PBMCs. The research as a whole found: How much clinical and demographic metadata was included differed by source and by participant, and the metadata was provided uncurated.

Collaborating institutions collected whole blood in K2EDTA tubes following their own protocols. For TCRbeta analysis, collaborator samples were shipped as frozen whole blood, as isolated PBMCs, or as DNA extracted from either sample type. Of note for this clone: The specificity of this receptor is unknown. No much larger clonotype is one base removed from it; base qualities were not supplied.

The immunoSEQ Assay, a bias-controlled multiplex PCR, was used to amplify TCRbeta CDR3 regions from genomic DNA. Regarding the original processing steps: Nucleated cell counts per sample were estimated from amplification of reference gene primers within the assay. To quantify the absolute abundance of each unique TCRbeta CDR3 rearrangement, sequence reads were collapsed and filtered. For each sample, productive Simpson clonality was calculated as the square root of Simpson's diversity index over productive rearrangements. The clones in this table, taken by TCRdb from immuneACCESS, are in-frame only. Not every clone is retained; where verified, under half of the shortfall comes from an unresolved V gene, and the cause of the rest is unknown. V, J and clone size were drawn from that table, and D and trimming were deduced from the DNA. This sample has around 95,000 clones in its table, and about 80% of those were observed once. Around 10% of the sample lies in the top ten.

Including the terminal cysteine and phenylalanine, the CDR3 comprises 17 residues. Here the CDR3 DNA is all that survives: 51 bases in frame from base 1. V has 1 base trimmed and J has 3 bases trimmed; junction bases matching no gene number 6. Reading the germline V gene (reference sequence) gives CDR1 SEHNR and CDR2 FQNEAQ. Sequencing was carried out using peripheral blood. This receptor was taken from a woman in her 70s with acute or convalescent COVID-19. The chain uses TRBV7-9 and TRBJ2-3, and TRBD2 matches 11 of the central bases. CDR3 protein: CASSLGSLAGGTDTQYF. The nucleotide sequence reads TGTGCCAGCAGCTTAGGGTCCCTAGCGGGGGGAACAGATACGCAGTATTTT.